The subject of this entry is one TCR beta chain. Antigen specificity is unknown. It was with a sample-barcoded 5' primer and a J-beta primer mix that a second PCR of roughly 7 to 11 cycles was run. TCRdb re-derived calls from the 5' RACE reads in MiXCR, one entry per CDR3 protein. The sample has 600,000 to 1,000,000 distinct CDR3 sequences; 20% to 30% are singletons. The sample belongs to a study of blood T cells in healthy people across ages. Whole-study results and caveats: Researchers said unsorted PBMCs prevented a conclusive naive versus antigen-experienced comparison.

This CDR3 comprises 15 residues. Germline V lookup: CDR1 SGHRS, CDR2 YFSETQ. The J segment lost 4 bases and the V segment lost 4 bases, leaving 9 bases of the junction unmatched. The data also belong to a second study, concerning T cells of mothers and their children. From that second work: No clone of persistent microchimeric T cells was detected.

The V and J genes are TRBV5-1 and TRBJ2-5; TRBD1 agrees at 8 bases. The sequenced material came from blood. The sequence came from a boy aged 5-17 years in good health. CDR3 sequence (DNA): TGCGCCAGCAGCAGAGACAGGGGAGTCGGAGAGACCCAGTACTTC. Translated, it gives CASSRDRGVGETQYF.